This TCR beta chain appears in the sequencing data of a study of shared clonotypes between healthy human individuals. Donors included only healthy HIV-negative adults lacking recent acute infections or vaccinations. Germline CDR1 is SNHLY and CDR2 is FYNNEI. The CDR3 is 12 residues long. V was pared by 6 bases and J by 2 bases, with 8 bases between. Measured with immunoSEQ multiplex PCR; TCRdb has only the in-frame clones, and not every one. The sample lists 2 million to 2.5 million clones; around 95% were seen once. The J gene is TRBJ2-7, the V gene TRBV2, with D unresolved. Sequencing was carried out using naive CD4+ T cells sorted from blood. Stated subset: CD45RA+ positively selected. This clonotype was sampled from a man between 18 and 35 years old in good health. CDR3 coding DNA: TGTGCCAGCAGCGCCCCCCCCTACGAGCAGTACTTC. Amino acid sequence: CASSAPPYEQYF.